This TCR beta chain comes out of a study of shared clonotypes between healthy human individuals. Cells designated naive CD8 were CD45RO-negative and were positively selected for CCR7, with terminally differentiated effector memory CD45RA+ cells excluded. The protocol was immunoSEQ multiplex PCR, while the TCRdb copy is restricted to in-frame clones and leaves out a portion. The sample gives 550,000 to 650,000 clones, approximately 96% of which show up once; 0.11% is in the top ten. Between the trimmed V and J ends, which lost 4 bases and 4 bases, there was a span of 11 bases. The CDR3 runs to 13 residues. Germline loops: CDR1 SGHDT, CDR2 YYEEEE.

The chain combines TRBV5-6 with TRBJ1-2; D gene unclear. The source material was naive CD8+ T cells sorted from blood. The receptor's source is a woman younger than 45 in good health. Written as DNA, the CDR3 is TGTGCCAGCAGCCTTCGGGCCGGCTATGGCTACACCTTC. Encoded protein: CASSLRAGYGYTF.